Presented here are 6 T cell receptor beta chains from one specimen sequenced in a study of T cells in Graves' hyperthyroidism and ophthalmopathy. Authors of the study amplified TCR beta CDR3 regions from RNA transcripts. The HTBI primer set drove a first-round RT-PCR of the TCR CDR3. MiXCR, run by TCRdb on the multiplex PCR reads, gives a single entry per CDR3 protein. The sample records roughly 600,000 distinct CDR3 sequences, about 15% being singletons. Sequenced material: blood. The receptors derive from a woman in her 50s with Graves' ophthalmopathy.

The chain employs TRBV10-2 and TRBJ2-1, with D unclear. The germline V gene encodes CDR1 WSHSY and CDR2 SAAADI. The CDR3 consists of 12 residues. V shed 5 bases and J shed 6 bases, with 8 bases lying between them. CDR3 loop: CASSTQSNEQFF. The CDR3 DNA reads TGCGCCAGCAGTACCCAGAGCAATGAGCAGTTCTTC.

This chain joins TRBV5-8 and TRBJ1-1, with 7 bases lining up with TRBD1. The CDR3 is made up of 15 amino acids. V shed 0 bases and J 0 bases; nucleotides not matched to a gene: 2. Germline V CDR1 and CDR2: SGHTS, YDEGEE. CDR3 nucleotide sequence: TGTGCCAGCAGCTTGGGGGACAGATTGAACACTGAAGCTTTCTTT. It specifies CASSLGDRLNTEAFF.

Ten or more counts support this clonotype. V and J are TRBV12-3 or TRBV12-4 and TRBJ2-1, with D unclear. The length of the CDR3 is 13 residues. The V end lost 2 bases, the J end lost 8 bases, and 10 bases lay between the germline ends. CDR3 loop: CASSLLKRDEQFF. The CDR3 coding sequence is TGTGCCAGCAGTTTATTAAAAAGGGATGAGCAGTTCTTC.

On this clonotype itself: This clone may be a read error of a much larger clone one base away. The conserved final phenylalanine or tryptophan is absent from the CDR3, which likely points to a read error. The CDR3 bases are TGTGCCAGCAGTTTCACCTTACACGGGACTGAAGAGGGTGGCTACACCCTC. This codes for CASSFTLHGTEEGGYTL. The V gene is TRBV27, the J gene TRBJ1-2; tentative D call: TRBD1 (5 bases). V was pared by 3 bases and J by 7 bases, with 24 bases between. Germline V lookup: CDR1 MNHEY, CDR2 SMNVEV (reference sequence). The CDR3 totals 17 residues.

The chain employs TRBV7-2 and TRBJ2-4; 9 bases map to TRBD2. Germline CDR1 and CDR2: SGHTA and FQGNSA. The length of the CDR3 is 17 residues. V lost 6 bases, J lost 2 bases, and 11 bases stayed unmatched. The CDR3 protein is CASSYSRLAGSKNIQYF. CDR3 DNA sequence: TGTGCCAGCAGTTATAGTCGGCTAGCGGGATCCAAAAACATTCAGTACTTC.

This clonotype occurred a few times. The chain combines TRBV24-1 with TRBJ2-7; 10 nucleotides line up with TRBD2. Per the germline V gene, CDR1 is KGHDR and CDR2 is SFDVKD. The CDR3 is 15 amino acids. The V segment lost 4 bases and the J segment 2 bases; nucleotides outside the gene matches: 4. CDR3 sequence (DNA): TGTGCCACCAGTGACGGACTAGCGGAGACCTACGAGCAGTACTTC. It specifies CATSDGLAETYEQYF.